This TCR beta chain was identified in a study of blood T cell repertoires in COVID-19. Across the study: Sites in the United States, Italy and Spain provided acute and convalescent COVID-19 samples. The cDNA or gDNA used as material had been derived from T cells, B-cell-depleted T cells, or PBMCs.

Libraries were prepared by immunoSEQ multiplex PCR; TCRdb keeps only in-frame clonotypes and omits some of them. The profile shows 260,000 or so clones, around 86% of them singletons. This CDR3 region has 17 residues. V lost 5 bases and J lost 0, with 17 bases in between. Germline CDR1 and CDR2: MNHNY and SVGAGI (reference sequence). Participant-reported clinical history was the basis for cohort assignment. The sample holds one count of this clone. The source material was PBMCs or T cells enriched from blood (not recorded which). The chain employs TRBV6-6 and TRBJ2-1, with D maybe TRBD2 (5 bases). The sequence was obtained from a man younger than 35 who had recovered from COVID-19. The CDR3 nucleotides read TGTGCCAGCAGTCCGGGTTTGGAGCGGACCTCCTACAATGAGCAGTTCTTC. This gives the protein CASSPGLERTSYNEQFF.